These 26 T cell receptor beta chains were sequenced from one sample in a study of T cells after yellow fever vaccination. From the 5' RACE reads, TCRdb called clonotypes with MiXCR, one entry per CDR3 protein. The sample consists of hundreds of thousands of distinct CDR3 sequences, approximately 16% of them appearing once. Sequenced material: PBMCs, taken around 5 days after the first yellow fever vaccination. The source of these receptors is a man aged 18 to 35 who received the YFV17D yellow fever vaccine.

The J gene is TRBJ1-3, the V gene TRBV20-1, with TRBD1 as a possible D gene (6 bases). The CDR3 spans 13 residues. The germline V gene encodes CDR1 DFQATT and CDR2 SNEGSKA (reference sequence). V was cut by 5 bases and J by 0 bases, with 8 bases left in between. The CDR3 protein is CSAGRGSGNTIYF. DNA for the CDR3: TGCAGTGCTGGCAGGGGCTCTGGAAACACCATATATTTT.

The chain couples TRBV13 to TRBJ2-3, with 9 positions matching TRBD2. The J segment lost 9 bases and the V segment lost 1 base, leaving 5 bases of the junction unmatched. The CDR3 has 14 residues. The germline gives CDR1 PRHDT, CDR2 FYEKMQ (reference sequence). CDR3 sequence reads: CASSLDGTSSTQYF. The DNA of the CDR3 is TGTGCCAGCAGCTTAGATGGGACTAGCAGCACGCAGTATTTT. Combining the CDR3 with reference TRBV13 and TRBJ2-3 gives the whole variable domain AAGVIQSPRHLIKEKRETATLKCYPIPRHDTVYWYQQGPGQDPQFLISFYEKMQSDKGSIPDRFSAQQFSDYHSELNMSSLELGDSALYFCASSLDGTSSTQYFGPGTRLTVL.

This sequence joins TRBV5-1 and TRBJ1-1, with 7 positions matching TRBD1. This CDR3 is built from 14 residues. Germline assignment: CDR1 SGHRS and CDR2 YFSETQ. Germline trimming cut 3 bases from V and 4 bases from J; bases unmatched to any gene: 6. The chain's CDR3 is CASSSSPGGTEAFF. The CDR3, as DNA: TGCGCCAGCAGCTCATCCCCAGGGGGCACTGAAGCTTTCTTT.

This clonotype was observed a handful of times. The V and J genes are TRBV7-9 and TRBJ1-3; D unclear. The germline gives CDR1 SEHNR, CDR2 FQNEAQ (reference sequence). The CDR3 is 15 residues long. Trimming stripped 1 base from V and 0 bases from J, with 7 bases between. The CDR3 loop is CASSLGTLSGNTIYF. The CDR3 DNA follows: TGTGCCAGCAGCTTAGGGACCCTCTCTGGAAACACCATATATTTT.

This chain joins TRBV6-1 and TRBJ2-6; perhaps D is TRBD1 or TRBD2 (5 bases each). The germline CDR1 and CDR2 sequences are MNHNS and SASEGT. CDR3 length equals 15 residues. V was trimmed by 7 bases and J by 0 bases, leaving 10 bases between them. This CDR3 reads CASMGPRSGANVLTF. DNA for the CDR3: TGTGCCAGCATGGGACCTCGCTCTGGGGCCAACGTCCTGACTTTC.

This clonotype was seen only a few times. The chain carries TRBV19 and TRBJ2-3; D gene uncertain. The ends were cut back, 5 bases at V and 2 bases at J, with 14 bases in the middle. This CDR3 has 15 amino acids. CDR1 is LNHDA and CDR2 is SQIVND in the germline V gene (reference sequence). The CDR3 DNA reads TGTGCCAGTAGTCCTTCGAGCTCCCTCACAGATACGCAGTATTTT. Residues: CASSPSSSLTDTQYF.

Only a few counts were recorded for this clonotype. The chain couples TRBV5-4 to TRBJ1-1; a possible D gene is TRBD1 (6 bases). The germline CDR1 and CDR2 sequences are SGHNT and YYREEE (reference sequence). Deletions cut 4 bases from V and 0 bases from J, with 13 bases between. The CDR3 has 15 amino acids. DNA of the CDR3: TGTGCCAGCAGCCGAAGGACAGAAATGAACACTGAAGCTTTCTTT. Residues: CASSRRTEMNTEAFF.

The chain uses TRBV7-2 and TRBJ2-7, with 8 bases fitting TRBD2. The CDR3 has 13 amino acids. Germline assignment: CDR1 SGHTA and CDR2 FQGNSA. V shed 3 bases and J 7 bases; nucleotides not matched to a gene: 5. The CDR3 spells CASSFRGGREQYV. CDR3 nucleotides: TGTGCCAGCAGCTTCCGGGGGGGGAGGGAGCAGTACGTC.

Only a few counts were recorded for this clonotype. This chain uses TRBV12-3 or TRBV12-4 with TRBJ1-5; the match to TRBD1 covers 7 bases. The CDR3 length is 14 residues. The ends lost 7 bases at V and 4 bases at J; junction bases unmatched: 7. The CDR3, as DNA: TGTGCCAGCACCGTCGACAGGGAGAATCAGCCCCAGCATTTT. Protein: CASTVDRENQPQHF.

This clonotype was seen a handful of times. V gene TRBV15 combines with J gene TRBJ2-1; perhaps TRBD1 as D (5 bases). The V end was cut by 3 bases, the J end by 9 bases, with 18 bases between. The CDR3 is 15 residues long. The germline CDR1 and CDR2 sequences are LNHNV and YYDKDF (reference sequence). The CDR3 DNA reads TGTGCCACCAGCAGTCCCGGAACCCAGGGTCCTGAGCAGTTCTTC. Its translation is CATSSPGTQGPEQFF.

The chain joins TRBV7-3 to TRBJ2-3; D gene unclear. The CDR3 totals 14 residues. The germline V and J ends were trimmed by 5 bases and 4 bases, with 13 bases remaining between them. CDR1 is SGHTA and CDR2 is FQGTGA in the germline V gene. The CDR3 is CASSPRGVPDTQYF. The DNA for the CDR3 is TGTGCCAGCAGCCCCCGTGGGGTTCCAGATACGCAGTATTTT.

The chain uses TRBV6-1 and TRBJ2-3; 12 bases match TRBD2. Germline CDR1 and CDR2: MNHNS and SASEGT. The J segment lost 3 bases and the V segment lost 8 bases, leaving 9 bases of the junction unmatched. The CDR3 is 16 amino acids. The CDR3 here is CASCLAGGRVTDTQYF. The CDR3 region has the DNA TGTGCCAGCTGTCTAGCGGGGGGGCGCGTAACAGATACGCAGTATTTT.

Notes on this clonotype: At one end, the junction sequence differs from germline, possibly due to a read error. The chain employs TRBV25-1 and TRBJ2-3; perhaps TRBD2 as D (7 bases). This CDR3 is 14 amino acids long. Germline CDR1 and CDR2: MGHDK and SYGVNS. CDR3 coding DNA: TGTGCCAGCCAGAGGGGGGGAGCCACACATACGCAGTATTTT. It specifies CASQRGGATHTQYF. The full variable domain, its missing parts supplied by reference TRBV25-1 and TRBJ2-3, is EADIYQTPRYLVIGTGKKITLECSQTMGHDKMYWYQQDPGMELHLIHYSYGVNSTEKGDLSSESTVSRIRTEHFPLTLESARPSHTSQYLCASQRGGATHTQYFGPGTRLTVL.

This clonotype was observed a few times. The chain has TRBV10-3 and TRBJ1-6; TRBD1 might be the D (5 bases). CDR1 is ENHRY and CDR2 is SYGVKD in the germline V gene. Trimming removed 10 bases from V and 5 bases from J, with 15 bases in between. The CDR3 has 14 residues. CDR3 residues: CASKQAYNNSPLHF. In DNA, the CDR3 is TGTGCCAGTAAACAGGCTTACAATAATTCACCCCTCCACTTT.

The chain couples TRBV6-2 or TRBV6-3 to TRBJ2-3; possible D gene TRBD1, 6 bases. Germline V gives CDR1 MNHEY, CDR2 SVGEGT. V lost 5 bases and J 1 base, leaving 16 bases between the germline ends. The CDR3 has 16 residues. DNA of the CDR3: TGTGCCAGCAGTGAGACTCCACAGGGACGCACAGATACGCAGTATTTT. Amino acid sequence: CASSETPQGRTDTQYF.

This clonotype was observed at least ten times. The chain combines TRBV7-2 with TRBJ2-3, with a weak D call TRBD1 (6 bases). This CDR3 is built from 14 residues. V was shortened by 0 bases and J by 3 bases, with 7 bases between the two germline ends. From germline, CDR1 is SGHTA and CDR2 FQGNSA. CDR3 DNA sequence: TGTGCCAGCAGCTTAGCGGGGGCAACAGATACGCAGTATTTT. This sequence encodes CASSLAGATDTQYF.

The chain links TRBV20-1 to TRBJ2-1; D is possibly TRBD2 (6 bases). Germline CDR1 DFQATT, CDR2 SNEGSKA (reference sequence). The CDR3 sequence is 14 residues long. Trimming took 5 bases from V and 3 from J, leaving 14 bases between them. The CDR3 loop is CSAHPGTGYNEQFF. The CDR3 DNA reads TGCAGTGCTCACCCCGGGACTGGCTACAATGAGCAGTTCTTC.

This clonotype was observed a handful of times. The chain uses TRBV7-2 and TRBJ2-6, with D possibly TRBD1 on 5 matching bases. The CDR3 consists of 15 residues. Germline lookup yields CDR1 SGHTA and CDR2 FQGNSA. Trimming removed 3 bases at V and 1 base at J, with 7 bases between. CDR3 loop: CASSFRQSGANVLTF. CDR3 bases: TGTGCCAGCAGCTTTCGACAGTCTGGGGCCAACGTCCTGACTTTC.

The gene calls are TRBV6-1 and TRBJ1-1, with a tentative D call TRBD1 (5 bases). With 7 bases removed from V and 4 bases from J, the gap between germline ends came to 22 bases. The CDR3 is 16 residues long. Germline-derived CDR1 and CDR2 are MNHNS and SASEGT. The CDR3 DNA is TGTGCCAGCACCTCCCTGGCGGGGCACAGCGGCACTGAAGCTTTCTTT. Its protein is CASTSLAGHSGTEAFF.

In its sample, this clonotype was seen once. A much larger clone differs by one base, so this may be a read error. This chain links TRBV11-2 with TRBJ2-1; the D gene is possibly TRBD2 (6 bases). This CDR3 contains 15 residues. From germline, CDR1 is SGHAT and CDR2 FQNNGV. The CDR3: CASSLGGTPYNERFF. DNA for the CDR3: TGTGCCAGCAGCTTAGGCGGGACCCCTTACAATGAGCGGTTCTTC.

V gene TRBV5-6 combines with J gene TRBJ2-3; 9 bases line up with TRBD1. Germline trimming cut 7 bases from V and 5 bases from J; bases unmatched to any gene: 8. The germline V gene encodes CDR1 SGHDT and CDR2 YYEEEE. The CDR3 contains 14 residues. The CDR3 sequence is CASLMGQGKDTQYF. The CDR3 DNA is TGTGCCAGCCTTATGGGACAGGGCAAAGATACGCAGTATTTT.

The CDR3 DNA follows: TGTGCCAGCACCGACACGGGACAGCCAAATGAAGCTTTCTTT. Amino acid sequence: CASTDTGQPNEAFF. The chain combines TRBV6-2 or TRBV6-3 with TRBJ1-1, with 7 bases identical to TRBD1. Germline V CDR1 and CDR2: MNHEY, SVGEGT. Unmatched junction bases numbered 12, after V lost 7 bases and J lost 7 bases. The CDR3 consists of 14 residues.

This clonotype turned up a few times. Since a much larger clone is just one base distant, this may be a read error. The chain employs TRBV7-9 and TRBJ2-6; D is unresolved. This CDR3 contains 13 residues. Germline lookup yields CDR1 SEHNR and CDR2 FQNEAQ (reference sequence). Trimming cost V 1 base and J 3 bases, with 1 base left between them. CDR3 protein: CASSLVGANVLTF. CDR3 nucleotide sequence: TGTGCCAGCAGCTTAGTTGGGGCCAACGTCCTGACTTTC.

In this sample, this clonotype turned up a few times. The V call is TRBV7-8, the J call TRBJ2-1, with D possibly being TRBD2 (6 bases). In germline, CDR1 is SGHVS, CDR2 FQNEAQ. V was cut by 5 bases and J by 5 bases, with 16 bases left in between. The CDR3 contains 15 residues. CDR3 sequence: CASSPGLQLNNEQFF. The CDR3 DNA reads TGTGCCAGCAGCCCGGGACTCCAACTCAACAATGAGCAGTTCTTC.

The gene calls are TRBV15 and TRBJ2-5; D may be TRBD1 (5 bases). The ends were cut back, 4 bases at V and 4 bases at J, with 16 bases in the middle. Germline V gene sequence: CDR1 LNHNV, CDR2 YYDKDF (reference sequence). The CDR3 length is 15 residues. The CDR3 DNA follows: TGTGCCACCAGCAAAACGCAGGGTTTCGGAGAGACCCAGTACTTC. Translating it yields CATSKTQGFGETQYF. Full variable domain (rest looked up from reference TRBV15 and TRBJ2-5): DAMVIQNPRYQVTQFGKPVTLSCSQTLNHNVMYWYQQKSSQAPKLLFHYYDKDFNNEADTPDNFQSRRPNTSFCFLDIRSPGLGDTAMYLCATSKTQGFGETQYFGPGTRLLVL.

This clonotype was observed a few times. The chain is built from TRBV9 and TRBJ1-4, with 7 bases fitting TRBD1. Unmatched junction bases numbered 4, after V lost 0 bases and J lost 8 bases. CDR3 length equals 14 residues. Looked up from germline, CDR1 is SGDLS and CDR2 is YYNGEE. Here the CDR3 reads CASSVAQGDEKLFF. The CDR3 DNA reads TGTGCCAGCAGCGTAGCCCAGGGGGACGAAAAACTGTTTTTT.